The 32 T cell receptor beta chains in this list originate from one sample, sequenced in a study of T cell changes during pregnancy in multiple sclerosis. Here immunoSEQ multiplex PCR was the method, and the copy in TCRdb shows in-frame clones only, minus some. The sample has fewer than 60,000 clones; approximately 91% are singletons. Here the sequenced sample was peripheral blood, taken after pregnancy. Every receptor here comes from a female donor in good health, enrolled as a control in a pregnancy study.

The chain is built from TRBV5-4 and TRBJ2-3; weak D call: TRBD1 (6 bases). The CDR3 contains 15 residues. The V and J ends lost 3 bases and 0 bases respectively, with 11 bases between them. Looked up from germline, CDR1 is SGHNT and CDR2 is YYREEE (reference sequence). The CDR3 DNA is TGTGCCAGCAGCTGGGCAGGGGCTAGCACAGATACGCAGTATTTT. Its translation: CASSWAGASTDTQYF.

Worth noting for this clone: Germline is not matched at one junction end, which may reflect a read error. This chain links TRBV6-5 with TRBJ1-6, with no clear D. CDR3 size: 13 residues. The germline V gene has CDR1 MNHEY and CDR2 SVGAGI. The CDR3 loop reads CASNYEGGSPLHF. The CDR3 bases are TGTGCCAGCAATTACGAGGGAGGCTCACCCCTCCACTTT.

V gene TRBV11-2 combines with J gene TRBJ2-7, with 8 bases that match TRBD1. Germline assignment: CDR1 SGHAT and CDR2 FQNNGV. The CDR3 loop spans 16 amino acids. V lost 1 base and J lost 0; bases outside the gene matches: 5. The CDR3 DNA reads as TGTGCCAGCAGCTTAGGTGTGACAGGGGTCTCCTACGAGCAGTACTTC. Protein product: CASSLGVTGVSYEQYF.

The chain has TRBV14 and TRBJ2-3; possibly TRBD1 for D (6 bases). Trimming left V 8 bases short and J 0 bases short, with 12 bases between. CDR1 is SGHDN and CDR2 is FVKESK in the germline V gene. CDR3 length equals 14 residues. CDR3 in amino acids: CASQGIPSTDTQYF. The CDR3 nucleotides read TGTGCCAGCCAGGGGATTCCTAGCACAGATACGCAGTATTTT.

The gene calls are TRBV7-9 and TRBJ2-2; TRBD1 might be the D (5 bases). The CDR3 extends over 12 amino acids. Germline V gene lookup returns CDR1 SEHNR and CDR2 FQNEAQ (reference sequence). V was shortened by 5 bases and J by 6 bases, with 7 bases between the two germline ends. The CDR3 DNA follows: TGTGCCAGCAGCAAAGGGGCCGGGGAGCTGTTTTTT. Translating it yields CASSKGAGELFF.

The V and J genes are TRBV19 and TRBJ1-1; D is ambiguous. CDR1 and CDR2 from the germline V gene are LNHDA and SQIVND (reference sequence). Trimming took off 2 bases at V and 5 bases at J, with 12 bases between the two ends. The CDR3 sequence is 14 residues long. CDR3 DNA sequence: TGTGCCAGTAGTATAAGGACCGAGCGGACTGAAGCTTTCTTT. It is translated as CASSIRTERTEAFF.

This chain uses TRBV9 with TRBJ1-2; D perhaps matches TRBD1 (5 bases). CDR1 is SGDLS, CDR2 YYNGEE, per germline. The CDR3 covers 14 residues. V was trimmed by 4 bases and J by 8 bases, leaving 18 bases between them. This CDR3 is CASSTRSGAEGYTF. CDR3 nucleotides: TGTGCCAGCAGCACGAGGTCTGGGGCGGAAGGCTACACCTTC.

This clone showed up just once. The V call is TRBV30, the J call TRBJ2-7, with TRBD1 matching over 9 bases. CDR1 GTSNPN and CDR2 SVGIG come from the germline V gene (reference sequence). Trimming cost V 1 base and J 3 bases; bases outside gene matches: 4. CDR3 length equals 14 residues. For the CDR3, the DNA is TGTGCCTGGAGTGGGACAGGGGCATTCTACGAGCAGTACTTC. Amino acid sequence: CAWSGTGAFYEQYF.

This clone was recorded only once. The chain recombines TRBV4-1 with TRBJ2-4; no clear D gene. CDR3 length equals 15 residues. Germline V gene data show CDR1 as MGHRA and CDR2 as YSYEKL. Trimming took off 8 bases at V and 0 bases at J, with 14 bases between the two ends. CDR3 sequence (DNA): TGCGCCAGCTTCCTCTCCAGACTAGCCAAAAACATTCAGTACTTC. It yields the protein CASFLSRLAKNIQYF.

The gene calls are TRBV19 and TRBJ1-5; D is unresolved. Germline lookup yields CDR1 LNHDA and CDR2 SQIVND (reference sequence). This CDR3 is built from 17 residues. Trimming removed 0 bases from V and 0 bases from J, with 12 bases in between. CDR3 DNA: TGTGCCAGTAGTATAGACCGGACGGGGTATAGCAATCAGCCCCAGCATTTT. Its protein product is CASSIDRTGYSNQPQHF.

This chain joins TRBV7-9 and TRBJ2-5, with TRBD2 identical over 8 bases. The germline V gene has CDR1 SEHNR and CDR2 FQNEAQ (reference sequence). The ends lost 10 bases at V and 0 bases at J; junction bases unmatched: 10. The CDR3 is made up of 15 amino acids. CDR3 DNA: TGTGCCACCCTCCCCCCAGCGGGGGACCAAGAGACCCAGTACTTC. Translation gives CATLPPAGDQETQYF.

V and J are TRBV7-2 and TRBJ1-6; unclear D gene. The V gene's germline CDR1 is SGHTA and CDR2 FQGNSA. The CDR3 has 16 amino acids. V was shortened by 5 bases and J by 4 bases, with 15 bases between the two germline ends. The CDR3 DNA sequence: TGTGCCAGCAGCCCCTCAGTCCCCAAGTATAATTCACCCCTCCACTTT. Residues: CASSPSVPKYNSPLHF.

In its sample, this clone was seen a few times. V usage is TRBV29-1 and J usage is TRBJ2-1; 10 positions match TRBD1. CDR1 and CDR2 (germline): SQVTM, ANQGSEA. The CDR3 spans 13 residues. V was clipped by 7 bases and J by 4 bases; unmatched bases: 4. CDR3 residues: CSARTGGYNEQFF. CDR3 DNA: TGCAGCGCCAGGACAGGGGGTTACAATGAGCAGTTCTTC.

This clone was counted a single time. CDR3 region: CASSVRGGEGSTDTQYF. As DNA, the CDR3 is TGTGCCAGCAGCGTCCGAGGGGGGGAGGGTAGCACAGATACGCAGTATTTT. The chain employs TRBV9 and TRBJ2-3; tentatively, D is TRBD2 (7 bases). Germline V gene sequence: CDR1 SGDLS, CDR2 YYNGEE. CDR3 length: 17 amino acids. V was trimmed by 2 bases and J by 0 bases, leaving 16 bases between them.

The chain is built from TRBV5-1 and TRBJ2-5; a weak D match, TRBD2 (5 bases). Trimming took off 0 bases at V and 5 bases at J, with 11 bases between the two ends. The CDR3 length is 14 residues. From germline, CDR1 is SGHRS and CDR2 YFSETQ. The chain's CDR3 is CASSLGARRETQYF. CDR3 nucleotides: TGCGCCAGCAGCTTGGGGGCGAGGAGGGAGACCCAGTACTTC.

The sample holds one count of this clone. The CDR3 spells CASSPRQGTNTGELFF. The CDR3 nucleotides read TGTGCCAGCTCACCAAGGCAGGGAACGAACACCGGGGAGCTGTTTTTT. The V gene is TRBV18, the J gene TRBJ2-2; weak D call: TRBD1 (5 bases). CDR1 KGHSH and CDR2 LQKENI come from the germline V gene. V lost 2 bases and J lost 0, with 10 bases in between. The CDR3 sequence is 16 residues long.

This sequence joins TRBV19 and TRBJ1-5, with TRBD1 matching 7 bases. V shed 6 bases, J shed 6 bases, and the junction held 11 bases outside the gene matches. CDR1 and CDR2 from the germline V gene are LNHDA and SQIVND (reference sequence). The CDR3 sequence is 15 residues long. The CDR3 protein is CASSLLRGASQPQHF. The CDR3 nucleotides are TGTGCCAGTAGCCTTCTCAGGGGGGCAAGTCAGCCCCAGCATTTT.

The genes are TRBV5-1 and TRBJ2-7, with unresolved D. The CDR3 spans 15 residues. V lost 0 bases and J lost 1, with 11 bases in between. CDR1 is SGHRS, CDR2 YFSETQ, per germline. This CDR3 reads CASSLGGLSSYEQYF. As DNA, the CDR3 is TGCGCCAGCAGCTTGGGCGGCCTTTCGTCCTACGAGCAGTACTTC.

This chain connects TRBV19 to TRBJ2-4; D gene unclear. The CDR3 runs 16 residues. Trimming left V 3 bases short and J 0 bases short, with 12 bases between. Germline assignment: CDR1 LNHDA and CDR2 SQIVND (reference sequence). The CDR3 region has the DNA TGTGCCAGTAGTATGTTCGGCAGCGTAGCCAAAAACATTCAGTACTTC. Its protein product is CASSMFGSVAKNIQYF.

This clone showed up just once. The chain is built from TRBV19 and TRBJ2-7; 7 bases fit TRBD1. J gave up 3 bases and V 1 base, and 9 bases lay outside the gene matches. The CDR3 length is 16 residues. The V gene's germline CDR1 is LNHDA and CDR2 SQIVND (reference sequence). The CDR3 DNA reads TGTGCCAGTAGTATAGGTGGACAGGAACGATTCTACGAGCAGTACTTC. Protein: CASSIGGQERFYEQYF. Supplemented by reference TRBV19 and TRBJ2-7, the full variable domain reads DGGITQSPKYLFRKEGQNVTLSCEQNLNHDAMYWYRQDPGQGLRLIYYSQIVNDFQKGDIAEGYSVSREKKESFPLTVTSAQKNPTAFYLCASSIGGQERFYEQYFGPGTRLTVT.

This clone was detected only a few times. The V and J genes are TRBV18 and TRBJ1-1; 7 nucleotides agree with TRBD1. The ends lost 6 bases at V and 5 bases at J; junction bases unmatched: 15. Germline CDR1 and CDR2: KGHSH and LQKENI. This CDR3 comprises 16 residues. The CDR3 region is CASSHRTGSKRTEAFF. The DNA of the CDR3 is TGTGCCAGCTCCCATAGGACAGGCAGCAAGAGGACTGAAGCTTTCTTT.

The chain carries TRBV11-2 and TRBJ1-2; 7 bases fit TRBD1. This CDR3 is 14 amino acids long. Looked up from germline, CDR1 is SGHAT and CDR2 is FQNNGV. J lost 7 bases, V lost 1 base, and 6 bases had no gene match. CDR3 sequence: CASSLVGQTPGYTF. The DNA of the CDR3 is TGTGCCAGCAGCTTAGTGGGACAGACCCCTGGCTACACCTTC.

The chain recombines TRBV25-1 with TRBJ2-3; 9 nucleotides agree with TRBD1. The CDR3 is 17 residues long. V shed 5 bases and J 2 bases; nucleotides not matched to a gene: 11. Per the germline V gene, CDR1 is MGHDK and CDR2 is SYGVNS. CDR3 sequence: CASSSFRDRESTDTQYF. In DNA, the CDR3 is TGTGCCAGCAGTTCCTTTCGGGACAGGGAGTCCACAGATACGCAGTATTTT.

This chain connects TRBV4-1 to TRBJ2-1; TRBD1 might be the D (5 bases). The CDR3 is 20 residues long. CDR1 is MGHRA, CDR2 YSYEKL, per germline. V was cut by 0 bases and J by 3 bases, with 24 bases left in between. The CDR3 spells CASSQDRAGLGPGVYNEQFF. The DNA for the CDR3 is TGCGCCAGCAGCCAAGACCGTGCAGGGTTAGGTCCCGGAGTCTACAATGAGCAGTTCTTC.

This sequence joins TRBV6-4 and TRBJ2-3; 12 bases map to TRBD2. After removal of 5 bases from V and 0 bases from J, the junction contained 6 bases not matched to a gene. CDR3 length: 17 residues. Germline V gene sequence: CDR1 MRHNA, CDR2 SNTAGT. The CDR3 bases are TGTGCCAGCAGTCCGGGACTAGCGGGCCTAAGCACAGATACGCAGTATTTT. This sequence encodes CASSPGLAGLSTDTQYF.

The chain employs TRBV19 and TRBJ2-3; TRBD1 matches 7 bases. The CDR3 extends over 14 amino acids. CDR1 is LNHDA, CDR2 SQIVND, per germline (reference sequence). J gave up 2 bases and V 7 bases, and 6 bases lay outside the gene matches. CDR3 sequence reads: CASKPGQFTDTQYF. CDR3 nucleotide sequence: TGTGCCAGTAAGCCGGGACAGTTCACAGATACGCAGTATTTT. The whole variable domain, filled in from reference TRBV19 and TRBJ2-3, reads DGGITQSPKYLFRKEGQNVTLSCEQNLNHDAMYWYRQDPGQGLRLIYYSQIVNDFQKGDIAEGYSVSREKKESFPLTVTSAQKNPTAFYLCASKPGQFTDTQYFGPGTRLTVL.

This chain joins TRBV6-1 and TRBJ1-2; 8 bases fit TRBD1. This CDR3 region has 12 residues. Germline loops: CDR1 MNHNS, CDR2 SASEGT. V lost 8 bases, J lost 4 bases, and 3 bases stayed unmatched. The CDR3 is CASGQGAYGYTF. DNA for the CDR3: TGTGCCAGCGGGCAGGGGGCCTATGGCTACACCTTC.

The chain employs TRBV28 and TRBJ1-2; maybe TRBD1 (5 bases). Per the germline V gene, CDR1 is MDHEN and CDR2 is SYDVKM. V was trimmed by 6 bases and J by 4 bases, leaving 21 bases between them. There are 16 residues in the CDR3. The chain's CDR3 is CASSHGGEQGFYGYTF. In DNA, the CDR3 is TGTGCCAGCAGCCACGGAGGGGAACAAGGCTTCTATGGCTACACCTTC.

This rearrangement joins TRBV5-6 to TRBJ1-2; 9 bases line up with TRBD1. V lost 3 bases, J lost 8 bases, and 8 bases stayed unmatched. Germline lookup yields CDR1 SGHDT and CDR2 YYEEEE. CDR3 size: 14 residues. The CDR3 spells CASSYEDRGGGYTF. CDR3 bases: TGTGCCAGCAGCTACGAGGACAGGGGAGGCGGCTACACCTTC.

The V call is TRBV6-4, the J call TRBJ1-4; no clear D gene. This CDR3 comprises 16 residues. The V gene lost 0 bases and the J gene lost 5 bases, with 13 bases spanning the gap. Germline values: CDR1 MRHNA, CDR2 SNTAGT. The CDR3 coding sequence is TGTGCCAGCAGTGACTCGGCGGGCGCGTCAAATGAAAAACTGTTTTTT. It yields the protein CASSDSAGASNEKLFF.

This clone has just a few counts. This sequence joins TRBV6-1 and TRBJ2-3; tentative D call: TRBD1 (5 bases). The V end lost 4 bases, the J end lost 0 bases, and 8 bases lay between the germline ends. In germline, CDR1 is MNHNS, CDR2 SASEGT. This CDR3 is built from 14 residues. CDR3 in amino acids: CASSVQASTDTQYF. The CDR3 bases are TGTGCCAGCAGTGTACAGGCTAGCACAGATACGCAGTATTTT.

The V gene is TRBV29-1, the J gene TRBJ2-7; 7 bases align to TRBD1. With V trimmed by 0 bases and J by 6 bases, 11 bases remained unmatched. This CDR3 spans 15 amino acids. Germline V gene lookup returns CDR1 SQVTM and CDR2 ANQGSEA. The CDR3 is CSVEDRDSSYLEQYF. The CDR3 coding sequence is TGCAGCGTTGAAGATAGGGACAGTTCCTACCTCGAGCAGTACTTC.